A single sample is the source of the 30 T cell receptor beta chains below, sequenced in a study of blood T cells in healthy people across ages (dated by TCRdb to between 2014 and 2016). Library preparation was by 5' RACE. The sample was run on an Illumina HiSeq 2500. The second PCR ran for roughly 7 to 12 cycles and used a J-beta primer mix along with a sample-barcoded 5' primer. TCRdb reprocessing: public reads trimmed at Q25 with fastp, clones called with MiXCR, in-frame beta chains kept. CDR3 protein sequences are deduplicated, and each keeps its most common genes and DNA. The sample includes approximately 1,000,000 distinct CDR3 sequences, with 35% to 50% observed a single time. Jointly, the top ten make up under 20% of the sample. Material: blood. The receptor set was obtained from a woman aged 60-75 years in good health.

This chain links TRBV12-3 or TRBV12-4 with TRBJ2-4; the D gene is possibly TRBD1 (6 bases). The CDR3 runs to 15 residues. V lost 5 bases and J 3 bases, leaving 14 bases between the germline ends. In DNA form, the CDR3 reads TGTGCCAGCAGTGTCACAGGGCTGGGCAAAAACATTCAGTACTTC. Its translation is CASSVTGLGKNIQYF.

This clonotype showed up just once. The genes are TRBV4-1 and TRBJ2-5, with 9 bases fitting TRBD2. The V gene's germline CDR1 is MGHRA and CDR2 YSYEKL. The CDR3 sequence is 14 residues long. With 3 bases clipped from V and 4 bases from J, the junction kept 3 bases outside the gene matches. CDR3 in DNA: TGCGCCAGCAGCCAGTCACTAGCGGGAGAGACCCAGTACTTC. Translating gives CASSQSLAGETQYF.

V gene TRBV7-9 combines with J gene TRBJ2-7; D tentatively fits TRBD1 or TRBD2 (5 bases each). The length of the CDR3 is 15 residues. The V end was cut by 5 bases, the J end by 0 bases, with 14 bases between. Germline CDR1 and CDR2: SEHNR and FQNEAQ (reference sequence). As DNA, the CDR3 is TGTGCCAGCAGCACCCGGGACCTTAGCTCCTACGAGCAGTACTTC. It codes for CASSTRDLSSYEQYF.

V usage is TRBV2 and J usage is TRBJ2-7; 11 bases are shared with TRBD2. V shed 5 bases and J 7 bases; nucleotides not matched to a gene: 7. The CDR3 runs 14 residues. In germline, CDR1 is SNHLY, CDR2 FYNNEI. CDR3 sequence (DNA): TGTGCCAGCAGTCCCAGACTAGCGGGAAATGAGCAGTACTTC. As protein: CASSPRLAGNEQYF. Supplemented by reference TRBV2 and TRBJ2-7, the full variable domain reads EPEVTQTPSHQVTQMGQEVILRCVPISNHLYFYWYRQILGQKVEFLVSFYNNEISEKSEIFDDQFSVERPDGSNFTLKIRSTKLEDSAMYFCASSPRLAGNEQYFGPGTRLTVT.

J is TRBJ2-2 and V is TRBV7-6; D gene uncertain. The CDR3 sequence is 16 residues long. Germline assignment: CDR1 SGHVS and CDR2 FNYEAQ. Trimming removed 1 base from V and 2 bases from J, with 11 bases in between. CDR3 sequence (DNA): TGTGCCAGCAGCTTAGGGGTGGTACAAAACACCGGGGAGCTGTTTTTT. Amino acids: CASSLGVVQNTGELFF. The whole variable domain, filled in from reference TRBV7-6 and TRBJ2-2, reads GAGVSQSPRYKVTKRGQDVALRCDPISGHVSLYWYRQALGQGPEFLTYFNYEAQQDKSGLPNDRFSAERPEGSISTLTIQRTEQRDSAMYRCASSLGVVQNTGELFFGEGSRLTVL.

This clonotype came up once. This chain uses TRBV21-1 with TRBJ2-5; the table assigns TRBD2, which was not confirmed against the DNA. The DNA end is a closer match to TRBJ2-7, so the J assignment may be wrong. TRBV21-1 is reported as a pseudogene. There are 15 residues in the CDR3. This CDR3 is CASSMYLSGSYEQYF. The CDR3 coding sequence is TGTGCCAGCAGCATGTATTTGAGCGGGAGCTACGAGCAGTACTTC.

This clonotype turned up a few times. The J gene is TRBJ2-7, the V gene TRBV4-2; 10 bases align to TRBD2. Germline V gene sequence: CDR1 LGHNA, CDR2 YNFKEQ. V lost 4 bases and J lost 12; bases outside the gene matches: 6. The CDR3 is 12 amino acids. CDR3 bases: TGTGCCAGCAGCCTAGTTAGCGGGAGGCCGTACTTC. It yields the protein CASSLVSGRPYF.

V gene TRBV29-1 combines with J gene TRBJ2-7; D possibly uses TRBD1 or TRBD2 (5 bases each). The CDR3 covers 11 residues. The V gene's germline CDR1 is SQVTM and CDR2 ANQGSEA. V lost 8 bases and J lost 8, with 16 bases in between. The CDR3 is CSQKQGTKQYF. CDR3 bases: TGCAGCCAAAAGCAAGGGACCAAGCAGTACTTC.

Many counts were recorded for this clonotype. The chain links TRBV3-1 to TRBJ2-7, with D uncertain. Germline V gives CDR1 LGHDT, CDR2 YNNKEL (reference sequence). The V and J ends lost 1 base and 0 bases respectively, with 4 bases between them. CDR3 length: 13 amino acids. The CDR3: CASSQVSSYEQYF. In DNA, the CDR3 is TGTGCCAGCAGCCAAGTCAGCTCCTACGAGCAGTACTTC.

J is TRBJ2-4 and V is TRBV5-6, with D maybe TRBD2 (6 bases). Germline CDR1 and CDR2: SGHDT and YYEEEE. The CDR3 is made up of 17 amino acids. V dropped 2 bases and J dropped 0 bases, with 15 bases sitting between them. Written as DNA, the CDR3 is TGTGCCAGCAGCTTACTTCTAGTGGGACTAGCCAAAAACATTCAGTACTTC. Encoded protein: CASSLLLVGLAKNIQYF.

This chain connects TRBV5-1 to TRBJ2-5; TRBD2 matches 7 bases. The CDR3 spans 14 residues. V lost 0 bases, J lost 5 bases, and 4 bases stayed unmatched. CDR1 SGHRS and CDR2 YFSETQ come from the germline V gene. The CDR3 spells CASSLEGGTETQYF. The DNA for the CDR3 is TGCGCCAGCAGCTTGGAGGGAGGGACGGAGACCCAGTACTTC.

This chain links TRBV5-1 with TRBJ2-7, with 8 bases matching TRBD1. J lost 2 bases, V lost 0 bases, and 7 bases had no gene match. CDR3 length: 16 amino acids. Germline lookup yields CDR1 SGHRS and CDR2 YFSETQ. In DNA, the CDR3 is TGCGCCAGCAGCTTGGCCGGGGGACAGGAAACCTACGAGCAGTACTTC. It specifies CASSLAGGQETYEQYF.

This clonotype was found a few times. CDR3 in DNA: TGCGCCAGCAGCCAAGTTTCCGGGACAGGGAATCCAGATACGCAGTATTTT. Encoded protein: CASSQVSGTGNPDTQYF. The rearrangement joins TRBV4-1 to TRBJ2-3, with TRBD1 matching over 9 bases. The CDR3 covers 17 residues. Germline V gene data show CDR1 as MGHRA and CDR2 as YSYEKL. V dropped 1 base and J dropped 4; count of bases not matched to a gene: 9.

This sequence joins TRBV12-3 or TRBV12-4 and TRBJ2-7; no reliable D call. This CDR3 has 13 residues. The germline V and J ends were trimmed by 3 bases and 1 base, with 7 bases remaining between them. The CDR3: CASSFHGSYEQYF. The CDR3 DNA sequence: TGTGCCAGCAGTTTCCACGGGTCCTACGAGCAGTACTTC.

This chain links TRBV27 with TRBJ2-3; tentatively, D is TRBD1 (5 bases). CDR3 size: 15 residues. V lost 0 bases and J 3 bases, leaving 10 bases between the germline ends. Germline values: CDR1 MNHEY, CDR2 SMNVEV (reference sequence). This CDR3 reads CASSLSGQGTDTQYF. The DNA for the CDR3 is TGTGCCAGCAGTTTATCGGGGCAGGGAACAGATACGCAGTATTTT.

In nucleotides, the CDR3 is TGTGCCAGCAGTGGGGTGCCCCGGGGCAGGGGTTACGAGCAGTACTTC. Translating gives CASSGVPRGRGYEQYF. The chain recombines TRBV2 with TRBJ2-7; tentative D call: TRBD1 (6 bases). CDR1 and CDR2 from the germline V gene are SNHLY and FYNNEI. This CDR3 is built from 16 residues. The V and J ends lost 4 bases and 4 bases respectively, with 20 bases between them.

This clonotype was counted a few times. The CDR3: CSARDISGSMNIQYF. CDR3 sequence (DNA): TGCAGTGCTAGAGATATCAGCGGGAGTATGAACATTCAGTACTTC. The J gene is TRBJ2-4, the V gene TRBV20-1, with 8 bases that match TRBD2. Germline lookup yields CDR1 DFQATT and CDR2 SNEGSKA (reference sequence). This CDR3 comprises 15 residues. Trimming took 0 bases from V and 7 from J; bases not matched to a gene: 8.

A word on this clonotype: Since a much larger clone is just one base distant, this may be a read error. The rearrangement joins TRBV7-9 to TRBJ2-3; the D is unclear. This CDR3 has 9 amino acids. Germline V gene data show CDR1 as SEHNR and CDR2 as FQNEAQ (reference sequence). Trimming left V 8 bases short and J 4 bases short, with 1 base between. The CDR3 spells CASADTQYF. Written as DNA, the CDR3 is TGTGCCAGCGCAGATACGCAGTATTTT.

The CDR3 loop is CASSDRIGVRGNEQYF. The CDR3 DNA sequence: TGTGCCAGCAGTGACCGAATTGGGGTTAGGGGCAATGAGCAGTACTTC. V usage is TRBV6-6 and J usage is TRBJ2-7, with D maybe TRBD1 (5 bases). Germline V gene lookup returns CDR1 MNHNY and CDR2 SVGAGI (reference sequence). Trimming pared 5 bases from V and 7 bases from J, leaving 24 bases between. The CDR3 extends over 16 amino acids.

V is TRBV5-1 and J is TRBJ2-3, with unresolved D. V was cut by 4 bases and J by 4 bases, with 13 bases left in between. The CDR3 runs to 14 residues. Per germline, CDR1 SGHRS and CDR2 YFSETQ. This CDR3 reads CASSLQGRPDTQYF. Here the CDR3 DNA reads TGCGCCAGCAGCCTTCAAGGTCGCCCAGATACGCAGTATTTT.

The chain is built from TRBV20-1 and TRBJ2-1; 7 bases agree with TRBD1. Germline assignment: CDR1 DFQATT and CDR2 SNEGSKA (reference sequence). After removal of 6 bases from V and 6 bases from J, the junction contained 17 bases not matched to a gene. This CDR3 comprises 16 residues. CDR3 nucleotide sequence: TGCAGTGCAATGGTCCGGGGACAGACCCTTGGCAATGAGCAGTTCTTC. Its protein is CSAMVRGQTLGNEQFF.

This clonotype was observed a single time. V usage is TRBV20-1 and J usage is TRBJ2-7; TRBD1 matches 10 bases. The CDR3 has 14 residues. Losses at the gene ends were 2 bases for V and 2 bases for J; bases not matched to a gene: 3. Germline V gene data show CDR1 as DFQATT and CDR2 as SNEGSKA (reference sequence). This chain's CDR3 is CSARRGTGAYEQYF. CDR3 coding DNA: TGCAGTGCTAGAAGGGGGACAGGGGCCTACGAGCAGTACTTC.

The rearrangement joins TRBV5-1 to TRBJ2-7; D is unclear. Germline CDR1 SGHRS, CDR2 YFSETQ. V was clipped by 2 bases and J by 2 bases, with 11 bases between them. The CDR3 covers 14 residues. The CDR3 loop reads CASSFTQHAYEQYF. The DNA for the CDR3 is TGCGCCAGCAGCTTTACCCAACACGCCTACGAGCAGTACTTC. The full variable domain, with the rest looked up from reference TRBV5-1 and TRBJ2-7, is KAGVTQTPRYLIKTRGQQVTLSCSPISGHRSVSWYQQTPGQGLQFLFEYFSETQRNKGNFPGRFSGRQFSNSRSEMNVSTLELGDSALYLCASSFTQHAYEQYFGPGTRLTVT.

A few counts support this clonotype. The chain carries TRBV6-2 or TRBV6-3 and TRBJ2-7; weak D call: TRBD2 (5 bases). The germline CDR1 and CDR2 sequences are MNHEY and SVGEGT. The V end lost 2 bases, the J end lost 3 bases, and 11 bases lay between the germline ends. CDR3 length: 14 residues. DNA for the CDR3: TGTGCCAGCAGTTACGGCGTGGGAGTCTACGAGCAGTACTTC. It is translated as CASSYGVGVYEQYF.

V is TRBV5-6 and J is TRBJ2-5; TRBD2 aligns across 8 bases. Germline V CDR1 and CDR2: SGHDT, YYEEEE. V shed 4 bases and J 11 bases; nucleotides not matched to a gene: 19. The CDR3 is made up of 16 amino acids. The CDR3, as DNA: TGTGCCAGCAGCCCCGCGGTAGCGGGATTTTACAATGAGCAGTACTTC. Translated: CASSPAVAGFYNEQYF.

The CDR3 nucleotides read TGCAGCGTTGCCGGCGGGGCCAACGGGAACACTGAAGCTTTCTTT. Its translation: CSVAGGANGNTEAFF. This chain uses TRBV29-1 with TRBJ1-1; TRBD1 is a possible D gene (5 bases). CDR1 SQVTM and CDR2 ANQGSEA come from the germline V gene. This CDR3 spans 15 amino acids. V lost 4 bases to trimming and J lost 1 base, with 16 bases between them. The full variable domain, with the rest looked up from reference TRBV29-1 and TRBJ1-1, is SAVISQKPSRDICQRGTSLTIQCQVDSQVTMMFWYRQQPGQSLTLIATANQGSEATYESGFVIDKFPISRPNLTFSTLTVSNMSPEDSSIYLCSVAGGANGNTEAFFGQGTRLTVV.

The chain is built from TRBV27 and TRBJ1-1, with D perhaps matching TRBD1 (6 bases). CDR1 MNHEY and CDR2 SMNVEV come from the germline V gene (reference sequence). The CDR3 sequence is 13 residues long. V was shortened by 0 bases and J by 4 bases, with 6 bases between the two germline ends. Here the CDR3 DNA reads TGTGCCAGCAGTTTATCCAGGGGCACTGAAGCTTTCTTT. Residues: CASSLSRGTEAFF.

This chain joins TRBV20-1 and TRBJ2-1; 8 bases fit TRBD2. Germline CDR1 is DFQATT and CDR2 is SNEGSKA (reference sequence). The length of the CDR3 is 12 residues. Trimming removed 6 bases from V and 8 bases from J; junction bases left unmatched: 6. In DNA form, the CDR3 reads TGCAGTGCCCGCCAGACTAGCGATGAGCAGTTCTTC. This sequence encodes CSARQTSDEQFF.

V gene TRBV5-1 combines with J gene TRBJ1-2; D unclear. Germline V gene lookup returns CDR1 SGHRS and CDR2 YFSETQ. The CDR3 is 15 residues long. The V gene lost 2 bases and the J gene lost 0 bases, with 11 bases spanning the gap. The CDR3 loop reads CASSFLGRTNYGYTF. In DNA form, the CDR3 reads TGCGCCAGCAGCTTTCTGGGGAGAACTAACTATGGCTACACCTTC. The full variable domain, rest sourced from reference TRBV5-1 and TRBJ1-2, is KAGVTQTPRYLIKTRGQQVTLSCSPISGHRSVSWYQQTPGQGLQFLFEYFSETQRNKGNFPGRFSGRQFSNSRSEMNVSTLELGDSALYLCASSFLGRTNYGYTFGSGTRLTVV.

This clonotype was counted many times. The V call is TRBV3-1, the J call TRBJ2-3, with a possible D match to TRBD2 (5 bases). The CDR3 sequence is 13 residues long. The germline CDR1 and CDR2 sequences are LGHDT and YNNKEL (reference sequence). Trimming stripped 1 base from V and 6 bases from J, with 8 bases between. As DNA, the CDR3 is TGTGCCAGCAGCCAAGCCGACTATGATACGCAGTATTTT. Amino acid sequence: CASSQADYDTQYF.